These 5 T cell receptor beta chains originate from one sample sequenced in a study of human T cells and chemical hapten exposure. MiXCR was run by TCRdb on the RACE reads, yielding one entry per CDR3 protein. The data contain 300,000 to 400,000 distinct CDR3 sequences, 5% to 6.5% of them seen just once; the ten biggest clones take up just over 2.5%. Time point indicated: pre-sensitization, week 0. Sample treatment: therapeutic diphenylcyclopropenone sensitization with weekly scalp DPC. Here the sequenced sample was whole blood, taken in connection with sensitization to the hapten diphenylcyclopropenone (DPC). These receptors all come from a woman between 50 and 59 years old with alopecia areata. Some clones in this sample may be carry-over from other donors' samples.

Ten or more counts support this clonotype. The V gene is TRBV2, the J gene TRBJ2-5; a weak D match, TRBD2 (5 bases). Germline V gives CDR1 SNHLY, CDR2 FYNNEI. V shed 1 base and J shed 2 bases, with 8 bases lying between them. The CDR3 consists of 14 residues. Here the CDR3 reads CASSEERLQETQYF. The DNA of the CDR3 is TGTGCCAGCAGTGAAGAGAGACTACAAGAGACCCAGTACTTC.

The chain employs TRBV5-5 and TRBJ1-5; 8 bases line up with TRBD1. CDR1 is SGHKS, CDR2 YYEKEE, per germline (reference sequence). With 4 bases clipped from V and 6 bases from J, the junction kept 9 bases outside the gene matches. CDR3 length: 15 amino acids. CDR3: CASSIQTGGRQPQHF. As DNA, the CDR3 is TGTGCCAGCAGCATACAAACAGGGGGGCGTCAGCCCCAGCATTTT.

The rearrangement links TRBV15 to TRBJ2-3; a weak D match, TRBD2 (5 bases). V lost 0 bases, J lost 4 bases, and 17 bases lay in between. The CDR3 covers 17 residues. The germline V gene has CDR1 LNHNV and CDR2 YYDKDF (reference sequence). The chain's CDR3 is CATSRDNGQEAADTQYF. The CDR3, as DNA: TGTGCCACCAGCAGAGATAACGGGCAAGAAGCGGCAGATACGCAGTATTTT. The full variable domain, its missing parts supplied by reference TRBV15 and TRBJ2-3, is DAMVIQNPRYQVTQFGKPVTLSCSQTLNHNVMYWYQQKSSQAPKLLFHYYDKDFNNEADTPDNFQSRRPNTSFCFLDIRSPGLGDTAMYLCATSRDNGQEAADTQYFGPGTRLTVL.

V usage is TRBV20-1 and J usage is TRBJ1-2, with D possibly TRBD1 on 5 matching bases. With 5 bases removed from V and 7 bases from J, the gap between germline ends came to 20 bases. There are 14 residues in the CDR3. The germline gives CDR1 DFQATT, CDR2 SNEGSKA (reference sequence). The CDR3 region is CSADRQRGRGGYTF. For the CDR3, the DNA is TGCAGTGCTGATAGACAAAGGGGAAGGGGTGGCTACACCTTC.

This sequence joins TRBV27 and TRBJ2-7; 7 positions match TRBD1. Germline CDR1 MNHEY, CDR2 SMNVEV (reference sequence). With V trimmed by 6 bases and J by 3 bases, 8 bases remained unmatched. This CDR3 region has 14 residues. The CDR3 here is CASSPDRVRYEQYF. The CDR3 coding sequence is TGTGCCAGCAGCCCCGACAGGGTTCGCTACGAGCAGTACTTC.